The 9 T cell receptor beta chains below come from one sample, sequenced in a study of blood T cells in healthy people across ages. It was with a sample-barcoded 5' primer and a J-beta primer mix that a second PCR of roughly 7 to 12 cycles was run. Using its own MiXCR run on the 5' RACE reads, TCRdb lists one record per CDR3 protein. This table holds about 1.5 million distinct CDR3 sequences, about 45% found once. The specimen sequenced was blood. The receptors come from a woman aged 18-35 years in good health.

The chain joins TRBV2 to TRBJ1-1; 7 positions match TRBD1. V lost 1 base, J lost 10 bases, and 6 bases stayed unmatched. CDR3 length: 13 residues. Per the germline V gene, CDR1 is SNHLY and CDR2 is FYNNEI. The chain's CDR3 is CASSEGGTVSAFF. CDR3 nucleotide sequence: TGTGCCAGCAGTGAAGGGGGGACAGTCTCAGCTTTCTTT.

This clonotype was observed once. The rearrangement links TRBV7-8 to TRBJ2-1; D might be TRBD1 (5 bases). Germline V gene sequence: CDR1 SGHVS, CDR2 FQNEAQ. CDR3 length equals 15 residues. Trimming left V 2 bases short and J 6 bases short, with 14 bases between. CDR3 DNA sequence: TGTGCCAGCAGCTTATTTGTTTCTACAGGCAATGAGCAGTTCTTC. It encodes CASSLFVSTGNEQFF.

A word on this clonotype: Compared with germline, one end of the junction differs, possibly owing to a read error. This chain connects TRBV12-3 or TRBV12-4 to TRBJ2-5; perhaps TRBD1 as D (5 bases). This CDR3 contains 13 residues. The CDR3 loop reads CASSFGALEAQYF. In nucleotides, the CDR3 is TGTGCCAGCAGTTTTGGGGCCTTAGAGGCCCAGTACTTC.

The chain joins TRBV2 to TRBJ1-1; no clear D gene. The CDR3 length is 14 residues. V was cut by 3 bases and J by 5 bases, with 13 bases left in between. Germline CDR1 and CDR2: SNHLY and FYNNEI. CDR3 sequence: CASSDMMGSTEAFF. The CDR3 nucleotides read TGTGCCAGCAGTGATATGATGGGTTCGACTGAAGCTTTCTTT.

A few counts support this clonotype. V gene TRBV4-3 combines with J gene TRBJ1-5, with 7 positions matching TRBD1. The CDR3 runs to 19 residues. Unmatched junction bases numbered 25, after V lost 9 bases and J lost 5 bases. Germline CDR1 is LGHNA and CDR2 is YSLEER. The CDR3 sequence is CARPSRVAQPRQGHQPQHF. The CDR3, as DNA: TGCGCCAGGCCCAGTAGGGTTGCCCAGCCAAGACAGGGCCATCAGCCCCAGCATTTT.

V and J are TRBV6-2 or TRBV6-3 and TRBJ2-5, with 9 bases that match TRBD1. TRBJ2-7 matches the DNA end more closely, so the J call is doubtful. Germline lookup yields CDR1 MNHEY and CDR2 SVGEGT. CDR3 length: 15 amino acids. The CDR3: CASSPPGQGVYEQYF. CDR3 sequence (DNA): TGTGCCAGCAGCCCACCGGGACAGGGTGTGTACGAGCAGTACTTC.

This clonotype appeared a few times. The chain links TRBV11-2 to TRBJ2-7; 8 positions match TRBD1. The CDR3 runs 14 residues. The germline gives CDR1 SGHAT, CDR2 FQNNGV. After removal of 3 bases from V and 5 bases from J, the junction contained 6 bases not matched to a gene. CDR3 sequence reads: CASSFSQGAHEQYF. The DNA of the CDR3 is TGTGCCAGCAGCTTCAGCCAGGGGGCCCACGAGCAGTACTTC.

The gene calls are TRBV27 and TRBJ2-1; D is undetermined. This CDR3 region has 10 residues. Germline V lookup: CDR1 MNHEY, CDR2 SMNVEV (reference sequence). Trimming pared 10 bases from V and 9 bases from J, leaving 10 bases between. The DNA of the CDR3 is TGTGCCAACAATAGTGTTGAGCAGTTCTTC. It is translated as CANNSVEQFF.

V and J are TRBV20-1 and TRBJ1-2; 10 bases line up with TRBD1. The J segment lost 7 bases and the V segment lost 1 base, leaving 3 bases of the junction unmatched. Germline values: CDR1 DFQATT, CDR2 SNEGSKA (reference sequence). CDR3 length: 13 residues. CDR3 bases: TGCAGTGCTAGAGGACAGGGGGCCAGTGGCTACACCTTC. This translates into CSARGQGASGYTF.